This TCR beta chain was captured by sequencing in a study of patients and donors after allogeneic stem cell transplantation. The CDR3 covers 14 residues. Germline-derived CDR1 and CDR2 are SGHKS and YYEKEE (reference sequence). V lost 0 bases, J lost 3 bases, and 8 bases lay in between. Each CDR3 protein gets one entry after TCRdb re-called the RT-PCR reads with MiXCR. The data show over 130,000 distinct CDR3 sequences, approximately 40% seen once. Source material: blood, either unsorted or a sorted T cell fraction (not recorded which). The origin of this receptor is a human donor who was either an allogeneic HSCT recipient or a stem cell or donor lymphocyte infusion donor (not recorded which). It is not recorded whose cells these are; they may come from a transplant donor. The chain links TRBV5-5 to TRBJ2-3, with no clear D. DNA of the CDR3: TGTGCCAGCAGCTTGGATGACCTGACAGATACGCAGTATTTT. Its protein is CASSLDDLTDTQYF.